This entry is about one T cell receptor beta chain. This table comes from immunoSEQ multiplex PCR, and its TCRdb copy is limited to in-frame clones, with some not included. The top ten hold 1.7% of the sample, which has some 130,000 clones, approximately 94% seen once. V lost 7 bases and J lost 6, with 11 bases in between. The germline CDR1 and CDR2 sequences are MNHEY and SVGAGI. CDR3 length: 12 amino acids. The data are from a study of control samples from healthy donors and cancer patients. The material sequenced was PBMCs. This clonotype was sampled from a man aged 50 to 59 with head and neck cancer. This sequence joins TRBV6-5 and TRBJ2-3; D possibly corresponds to TRBD2 (6 bases). The CDR3 sequence is CASKAGRDTQYF. CDR3 bases: TGTGCCAGCAAGGCAGGGAGGGATACGCAGTATTTT.